One and the same sample provided the 29 T cell receptor beta chains below, sequenced in a study of T cells in Graves' hyperthyroidism and ophthalmopathy (dated by TCRdb to the late 2010s). Library creation used multiplex PCR. Instrument used: Illumina HiSeq 2000. TCR beta CDR3 regions were amplified from RNA transcripts. For the first round of RT-PCR on the TCR CDR3, the HTBI primer set was used together with the Qiagen OneStep RT-PCR kit. Through fastp at Q25 and MiXCR, TCRdb rebuilt clones from the public reads, retaining in-frame beta chains. Each CDR3 protein appears once, grouped with its most common genes and DNA. The sample contains 350,000 to 400,000 distinct CDR3 sequences, more than 12% of them found a single time. The top ten constitute approximately 32% of the sample. The specimen sequenced was blood. These receptors originate from a young woman with Graves' hyperthyroidism.

The V call is TRBV19, the J call TRBJ2-7; no clear D gene. The germline V and J ends were trimmed by 5 bases and 7 bases, with 15 bases remaining between them. This CDR3 contains 13 residues. Germline lookup yields CDR1 LNHDA and CDR2 SQIVND (reference sequence). For the CDR3, the DNA is TGTGCCAGTAGTTCCGAGATCCGGTGGGAGCAGTACTTC. Translation: CASSSEIRWEQYF.

This clonotype was detected many times. The chain uses TRBV20-1 and TRBJ2-5; 7 bases agree with TRBD2. There are 14 residues in the CDR3. V lost 4 bases and J lost 5; bases outside the gene matches: 10. CDR1 and CDR2 (germline): DFQATT, SNEGSKA (reference sequence). The CDR3 region has the DNA TGCAGTGCTAACACAGGTCACGGGAGGGAGACCCAGTACTTC. Its protein is CSANTGHGRETQYF.

This clonotype was counted only a few times. This rearrangement joins TRBV27 to TRBJ1-2, with D perhaps TRBD1 (6 bases). The CDR3 runs to 13 residues. Looked up from germline, CDR1 is MNHEY and CDR2 is SMNVEV (reference sequence). The V end lost 7 bases, the J end lost 8 bases, and 17 bases lay between the germline ends. CDR3 bases: TGTGCCAGCAAAGCTCAGGGGATGAGGGGCTACACCTTC. Translating gives CASKAQGMRGYTF.

This clonotype was counted between two and nine times. The chain carries TRBV10-3 and TRBJ2-7; a weak D match, TRBD1 (6 bases). This CDR3 comprises 13 residues. CDR1 and CDR2 (germline): ENHRY, SYGVKD. V gave up 4 bases and J gave up 3 bases, with 10 bases separating them. The CDR3 coding sequence is TGTGCCATCAGTGTGGGCAGGGGCTACGAGCAGTACTTC. Amino acid sequence: CAISVGRGYEQYF.

The chain employs TRBV9 and TRBJ2-7, with a weak D call TRBD2 (5 bases). The CDR3 runs 14 residues. V dropped 0 bases and J dropped 2 bases, with 9 bases sitting between them. CDR1 is SGDLS, CDR2 YYNGEE, per germline. Here the CDR3 DNA reads TGTGCCAGCAGCGTAGAAGCGGATACCTACGAGCAGTACTTC. Amino acids: CASSVEADTYEQYF.

V and J are TRBV15 and TRBJ2-1; 16 positions agree with TRBD2. The CDR3 is 15 amino acids. CDR1 and CDR2 (germline): LNHNV, YYDKDF (reference sequence). With V trimmed by 3 bases and J by 8 bases, 1 base remained unmatched. The DNA for the CDR3 is TGTGCCACCAGCAGGGGACTAGCGGGAGGGGATGAGCAGTTCTTC. Encoded protein: CATSRGLAGGDEQFF.

This clonotype was observed many times. The V call is TRBV9, the J call TRBJ2-7; D gene unclear. This CDR3 comprises 13 residues. V was pared by 0 bases and J by 2 bases, with 6 bases between. Looked up from germline, CDR1 is SGDLS and CDR2 is YYNGEE. DNA for the CDR3: TGTGCCAGCAGCGTAGACAGCACCTACGAGCAGTACTTC. Its translation: CASSVDSTYEQYF.

Written as DNA, the CDR3 is TGTGCCAGCACACCCGGGACTACCCTCTTTGAGCAGTTCTTC. It yields the protein CASTPGTTLFEQFF. The rearrangement links TRBV9 to TRBJ2-1; 7 nucleotides agree with TRBD2. The V segment lost 6 bases and the J segment 9 bases; nucleotides outside the gene matches: 12. The length of the CDR3 is 14 residues. The germline CDR1 and CDR2 sequences are SGDLS and YYNGEE.

This clonotype was seen at least ten times. The rearrangement joins TRBV28 to TRBJ2-1, with D uncertain. Trimming shortened V by 8 bases and J by 2 bases, and 4 bases separated the two germline ends. This CDR3 contains 11 residues. Germline CDR1 and CDR2: MDHEN and SYDVKM. The CDR3 loop reads CASGTYNEQFF. CDR3 coding DNA: TGTGCCAGCGGTACCTACAATGAGCAGTTCTTC. The full variable domain, in which reference TRBV28 and TRBJ2-1 provide the parts outside the CDR3, is DVKVTQSSRYLVKRTGEKVFLECVQDMDHENMFWYRQDPGLGLRLIYFSYDVKMKEKGDIPEGYSVSREKKERFSLILESASTNQTSMYLCASGTYNEQFFGPGTRLTVL.

This clonotype has ten or more counts. V is TRBV7-8 and J is TRBJ1-4; D remains ambiguous. CDR3 length: 11 amino acids. V gave up 5 bases and J gave up 4 bases, with 2 bases separating them. Germline V gene lookup returns CDR1 SGHVS and CDR2 FQNEAQ. CDR3 residues: CASSLNEKLFF. CDR3 bases: TGTGCCAGCAGCCTTAATGAAAAACTGTTTTTT. Variable domain in full (rest from reference TRBV7-8 and TRBJ1-4): GAGVSQSPRYKVAKRGQDVALRCDPISGHVSLFWYQQALGQGPEFLTYFQNEAQLDKSGLPSDRFFAERPEGSVSTLKIQRTQQEDSAVYLCASSLNEKLFFGSGTQLSVL.

Points on this clonotype: The conserved phenylalanine or tryptophan normally closing the CDR3 is absent here, so this likely arose from a read error. The chain carries TRBV2 and TRBJ2-1; TRBD2 agrees at 7 bases. CDR1 SNHLY and CDR2 FYNNEI come from the germline V gene. Trimming cost V 4 bases and J 7 bases; bases outside gene matches: 13. This CDR3 has 16 residues. CDR3 amino acids: CASSGTLAAEGNEQFL. As DNA, the CDR3 is TGTGCCAGCAGTGGAACCCTAGCGGCCGAAGGGAATGAGCAGTTCCTC.

As concerns this clonotype: The junction departs from germline at one end; a sequencing error may be responsible. V gene TRBV6-2 or TRBV6-3 combines with J gene TRBJ1-2; D unclear. Germline values: CDR1 MNHEY, CDR2 SVGEGT. This CDR3 has 16 residues. CDR3 nucleotide sequence: TGTGCCAGCACCTACCCCCCGGGCAGACCTAACTATGGCTACAGCTTC. Translation gives CASTYPPGRPNYGYSF.

This clonotype was detected many times. This chain uses TRBV5-1 with TRBJ2-5; 7 bases agree with TRBD1. The germline CDR1 and CDR2 sequences are SGHRS and YFSETQ. V was pared by 3 bases and J by 2 bases, with 4 bases of the junction left unmatched. This CDR3 spans 14 amino acids. The CDR3 sequence: CASSSGQLQETQYF. In DNA form, the CDR3 reads TGCGCCAGCAGCTCGGGACAGCTACAAGAGACCCAGTACTTC.

A word on this clonotype: A much more abundant neighbour one base away suggests this may be a read error. The CDR3 end shows no conserved phenylalanine or tryptophan, and so a read error is likely. The V call is TRBV20-1, the J call TRBJ2-7; tentative D call: TRBD1 (5 bases). The V end lost 5 bases, the J end lost 2 bases, and 10 bases lay between the germline ends. From germline, CDR1 is DFQATT and CDR2 SNEGSKA (reference sequence). The CDR3 extends over 12 amino acids. In nucleotides, the CDR3 is TGCAGTGCTCCCAAGGGGACCTACGAGCAGTACTAC. Its translation: CSAPKGTYEQYY.

This clonotype showed up just once. The chain recombines TRBV20-1 with TRBJ2-1; TRBD2 aligns across 12 bases. CDR1 and CDR2 from the germline V gene are DFQATT and SNEGSKA (reference sequence). The CDR3 sequence is 16 residues long. The trim removed 3 bases at V and 1 base at J, leaving 4 bases unmatched. The CDR3 coding sequence is TGCAGTGCTAGGACTAGCGGGAGACGATCCTACAATGAGCAGTTCTTC. Residues: CSARTSGRRSYNEQFF.

This clonotype was seen ten or more times. The chain combines TRBV27 with TRBJ2-7; 8 nucleotides agree with TRBD2. This CDR3 has 15 residues. CDR1 MNHEY and CDR2 SMNVEV come from the germline V gene (reference sequence). V trimming: 3 bases; J trimming: 0 bases; junction bases outside the gene matches: 4. The CDR3 nucleotides are TGTGCCAGCAGTTTCGAGCGGGGGCCCTCCTACGAGCAGTACTTC. Translation: CASSFERGPSYEQYF.

This clonotype has just a few counts. V and J are TRBV15 and TRBJ2-1; 8 positions agree with TRBD2. Trimming at V came to 1 base and at J to 0 bases, leaving 2 bases not matched to a gene. The CDR3 covers 16 residues. Germline CDR1 reads LNHNV; CDR2 reads YYDKDF (reference sequence). The CDR3 sequence: CATSRVGTSSYNEQFF. The CDR3 coding sequence is TGTGCCACCAGCAGAGTAGGGACTAGCTCCTACAATGAGCAGTTCTTC.

This clonotype was picked up many times. The chain combines TRBV12-3 or TRBV12-4 with TRBJ1-2; a weak D match, TRBD1 (5 bases). V was trimmed by 6 bases and J by 2 bases, leaving 13 bases between them. The CDR3 totals 14 residues. Here the CDR3 DNA reads TGTGCCAGCAGCCCGGGGTGGGGCAACTATGGCTACACCTTC. This encodes CASSPGWGNYGYTF.

The sample holds many counts of this clonotype. The J gene is TRBJ1-1, the V gene TRBV28, with D perhaps matching TRBD1 (5 bases). CDR1 and CDR2 (germline): MDHEN, SYDVKM. V was cut by 3 bases and J by 0 bases, with 14 bases left in between. The CDR3 spans 16 residues. This CDR3 is CASSFHMTVLNTEAFF. DNA of the CDR3: TGTGCCAGCAGTTTTCACATGACAGTTTTGAACACTGAAGCTTTCTTT.

Ten or more counts support this clonotype. The chain uses TRBV6-1 and TRBJ2-7; 8 bases agree with TRBD2. Germline trimming cut 7 bases from V and 5 bases from J; bases unmatched to any gene: 7. The CDR3 is 13 amino acids. The germline CDR1 and CDR2 sequences are MNHNS and SASEGT. The CDR3 DNA reads TGTGCCAGCAAAGCGGGAGTGGTCGACGAGCAGTACTTC. This codes for CASKAGVVDEQYF.

This clonotype appeared a few times. The V and J genes are TRBV20-1 and TRBJ2-3; D gene uncertain. Per germline, CDR1 DFQATT and CDR2 SNEGSKA (reference sequence). V lost 7 bases to trimming and J lost 6 bases, with 11 bases between them. This CDR3 contains 11 residues. The CDR3 nucleotides are TGCAGTGTATATAAAGGGGATACGCAGTATTTT. This sequence encodes CSVYKGDTQYF.

This clonotype has ten or more counts. This chain connects TRBV28 to TRBJ2-4, with unresolved D. CDR3 length: 19 residues. Germline CDR1 and CDR2: MDHEN and SYDVKM. The V end lost 7 bases, the J end lost 2 bases, and 27 bases lay between the germline ends. DNA for the CDR3: TGTGCCAGCAATCCGTTCCCGACTGGACGGGTTGGGCCCAAAAACATTCAGTACTTC. Residues: CASNPFPTGRVGPKNIQYF.

The sample holds a few counts of this clonotype. The V call is TRBV7-3, the J call TRBJ2-5, with TRBD2 matching over 9 bases. The V gene end was trimmed by 0 bases and the J gene end by 4 bases; junction bases not matched to a gene: 3. The CDR3 sequence is 15 residues long. Germline lookup yields CDR1 SGHTA and CDR2 FQGTGA. Written as DNA, the CDR3 is TGTGCCAGCAGCTTAACAGCGGGAGGAGGAGAGACCCAGTACTTC. This translates into CASSLTAGGGETQYF.

This clonotype was observed many times. The chain links TRBV27 to TRBJ2-5, with D possibly TRBD2 on 6 matching bases. There are 17 residues in the CDR3. Germline-derived CDR1 and CDR2 are MNHEY and SMNVEV (reference sequence). Between the trimmed V and J ends, which lost 2 bases and 3 bases, there was a span of 19 bases. The CDR3 is CASSLGPRELAKETQYF. As DNA, the CDR3 is TGTGCCAGCAGTTTAGGGCCACGGGAACTAGCCAAAGAGACCCAGTACTTC.

The chain is built from TRBV19 and TRBJ2-1; D perhaps matches TRBD2 (6 bases). This CDR3 spans 13 amino acids. Germline V gene data show CDR1 as LNHDA and CDR2 as SQIVND (reference sequence). Between the trimmed V and J ends, which lost 9 bases and 4 bases, there was a span of 13 bases. The CDR3 region is CASGRSSYNEQFF. The DNA of the CDR3 is TGTGCCAGCGGGAGAAGTAGTTACAATGAGCAGTTCTTC.

This clonotype was detected a few times. The chain has TRBV5-1 and TRBJ2-7; D is perhaps TRBD1 (6 bases). The CDR3 is made up of 14 amino acids. The V gene lost 3 bases and the J gene lost 3 bases, with 13 bases spanning the gap. The germline CDR1 and CDR2 sequences are SGHRS and YFSETQ. As DNA, the CDR3 is TGCGCCAGCAGCTACAGCCGGGACAACTACGAGCAGTACTTC. Translated, it gives CASSYSRDNYEQYF.

The rearrangement joins TRBV5-1 to TRBJ1-1; a possible D gene is TRBD1 (6 bases). The V gene lost 0 bases and the J gene lost 4 bases, with 19 bases spanning the gap. Per the germline V gene, CDR1 is SGHRS and CDR2 is YFSETQ. The CDR3 spans 17 residues. CDR3 coding DNA: TGCGCCAGCAGCTTGGCCCTTCCAGGGGCCCTCGGCACTGAAGCTTTCTTT. This gives the protein CASSLALPGALGTEAFF.

The rearrangement joins TRBV15 to TRBJ2-7; 12 bases fit TRBD1. CDR3 length: 15 residues. Germline CDR1 reads LNHNV; CDR2 reads YYDKDF (reference sequence). V dropped 3 bases and J dropped 2; count of bases not matched to a gene: 2. The CDR3 sequence: CATSSRDRGPYEQYF. In nucleotides, the CDR3 is TGTGCCACCAGCAGTCGGGACAGGGGGCCCTACGAGCAGTACTTC.

V and J are TRBV16 and TRBJ1-5, with 8 bases that match TRBD1. Looked up from germline, CDR1 is KGHSY and CDR2 is FQNENV. The CDR3 sequence is 20 residues long. V was pared by 4 bases and J by 0 bases, with 17 bases of the junction left unmatched. CDR3 sequence (DNA): TGTGCCAGCAGCCCGGACAGGGCGTCTTTCCTTACATATAGCAATCAGCCCCAGCATTTT. Translating gives CASSPDRASFLTYSNQPQHF.